This T cell receptor beta chain was profiled in a study of T cell repertoires in cytomegalovirus infection. General observations from the study: HLA-C-restricted CMV-specific TCR beta clonotypes were dominant in the ex vivo response. Cumulative public TCR beta family frequency identified CMV carriers with the relevant HLA.

To note about this clonotype: Its antigen is still unknown.

MiXCR, run by TCRdb on the reads, gives a single entry per CDR3 protein. Here the sample spans approximately 630,000 distinct CDR3 sequences, approximately 25% being singletons. Germline CDR1 and CDR2: MNHEY and SVGEGT. The V gene lost 2 bases and the J gene lost 7 bases, with 16 bases spanning the gap. CDR3 length: 15 residues. Sequenced input: CD8+ T cells from PBMCs. The clonotype comes from a human donor in good health (CMV status not recorded). Some clones in this sample may be carry-over from other donors' samples. V usage is TRBV6-2 or TRBV6-3 and J usage is TRBJ2-3, with D hard to call. CDR3 in amino acids: CASSYDGPGENTQYF. For the CDR3, the DNA is TGTGCCAGCAGTTACGATGGGCCCGGAGAGAATACGCAGTATTTT.